The T cell receptor beta chain described here comes from a study of response to subunit inactivated influenza vaccine (dated by TCRdb to the late 2010s). Looking at the study overall: The study used deep quantitative T cell receptor repertoire profiling to track responses to a trivalent subunit inactivated influenza vaccine.

V is cut by 3 bases and J by 5 bases, and the space between the germline ends is 4 bases. The CDR3 goes from the cysteine to the phenylalanine over 11 residues. Left in the record is the CDR3 DNA by itself, 33 bases read in frame from the first base. According to the germline V gene (reference sequence), CDR1 reads LNHDA and CDR2 reads SQIVND. Library creation used RT-PCR. Sequencing was performed on an Illumina HiSeq 2500. TCRdb applied fastp at Q25 and MiXCR to the public reads, then kept only in-frame beta chains. Entries are consolidated by CDR3 protein sequence, retaining the most common genes and DNA. The sample table shows approximately 290,000 distinct CDR3 sequences, and 22% are seen once. Of the sample, under 13% falls within the top ten clones. Overall study outcomes, separate from this receptor: It was suggested by the authors that each seasonal influenza vaccination may recruit only a limited number of new T cells.

To note about this clonotype: This clone's antigen is unknown. Nothing much larger sits one base from this clone, and base qualities are not available.

The TCR sequence derives from a man between 50 and 69 years old who received an inactivated influenza vaccine. Donor details come from another sample of the same person, matched by shared clones. The material was PBMCs from blood, obtained 21 months after vaccination. The chain links TRBV19 with TRBJ1-1, with the D gene too uncertain to name. Here the CDR3 is given as CASSMGTEAFF. The bases are TGTGCCAGTAGTATGGGGACTGAAGCTTTCTTT.